A selection of T cell receptor beta chains follows, all from one sample in a study of blood T cell repertoires in COVID-19. The repertoire was sequenced with immunoSEQ multiplex PCR; TCRdb's copy has only in-frame clones and lacks some. The table lists tens of thousands of clones, about 85% of them singletons. Material for sequencing was peripheral blood. The origin of the receptors is a man aged 80 or over with acute or convalescent COVID-19. Both conserved end residues are trimmed from each CDR3.

TRBV7-2,TRBJ2-1,ASSSGLAGATLDEQF
TRBV5-4,TRBJ1-1,ASSFDPGRTEAF
TRBV6-5,TRBJ1-5,ASSYSTGNQPQH
TRBV18,TRBJ1-3,ASSPATGGTSSGNTIY
TRBV6-5,TRBJ1-1,ASRTGGSEAF
TRBV2,TRBJ1-3,ASSAGTAGSGNTIY
TRBV19,TRBJ1-5,ASNKSGRSNQPQH
TRBV24-1,TRBJ2-5,ATSDLQSQETQY
TRBV6-1,TRBJ1-3,ASTGTGVSGNTIY
TRBV3-1/TRBV3-2,TRBJ1-1,ASSHPGVRDSRGAF
TRBV9,TRBJ1-4,ASSALAGTTNEKLF
TRBV6-5,TRBJ2-1,ASSYSTTLREQF
TRBV29-1,TRBJ1-3,SAGSGGNTIY
TRBV2,TRBJ1-2,ASSESVGFYGYT
TRBV5-4,TRBJ2-6,ASQKGSSSGANVLT
TRBV14,TRBJ2-1,ASSPQLAGAGEQF
TRBV11-2,TRBJ2-5,ASSIETSGQETQY
TRBV27,TRBJ1-1,ATGTGGLWGEAF
TRBV5-1,TRBJ2-3,ASSLEGQGGGDTQY
TRBV25-1,TRBJ2-1,ASSSTWSSYNEQF
TRBV4-3,TRBJ2-3,ASSQDYDPSGTDTQY
TRBV15,TRBJ1-2,ATSNDQSGYGYT
TRBV5-4,TRBJ1-2,ASSFGGYVRYT
TRBV12-5,TRBJ1-1,ASGLGTSTEAF
TRBV5-1,TRBJ2-7,ASSGTAFSYEQY
TRBV24-1,TRBJ1-2,AVSEGTGYT
TRBV3-1/TRBV3-2,TRBJ2-3,ASRASGTSTDTQY
TRBV4-2,TRBJ2-7,ASSLIAESSYEQY
TRBV30,TRBJ1-1,AWSAQSEAF
TRBV4-1,TRBJ1-2,ASSSRQGANYGYT
TRBV29-1,TRBJ2-3,SVEGRRDSNTDTQY
TRBV6-5,TRBJ2-7,ASSYSGRGYEQY
TRBV6-2/TRBV6-3,TRBJ2-1,ASSNPTPTYNEQF
TRBV30,TRBJ2-2,AWSVDPQGATTGELF
TRBV5-4,TRBJ2-1,ASSLELAGINEQF
TRBV27,TRBJ2-2,ASSPRTGLIAYTGELF
TRBV7-9,TRBJ2-7,ASSPGGTYEQY
TRBV9,TRBJ2-5,ASSVGGQGGETQY
TRBV19,TRBJ1-1,ASSILAWGDRANTEAF
TRBV2,TRBJ2-3,ASRTGGADTQY
TRBV12-5,TRBJ2-2,ASGAGQGASGELF
TRBV3-1/TRBV3-2,TRBJ1-2,ASSQVQGSHGYT
TRBV28,TRBJ1-4,ASSSAGTVDEKLF
TRBV5-1,TRBJ2-7,ASSYSQSYEQY
TRBV5-5,TRBJ1-1,ASNLSPGTGNAF
TRBV21-1,TRBJ2-3,ASSKVAAAGTDTQY
TRBV28,TRBJ2-2,ASRPDGQGDTGELF
TRBV18,TRBJ2-5,ASSRGYQETQY
TRBV7-9,TRBJ2-7,ASSLANSGRTAYEQY
TRBV11-2,TRBJ2-1,ASSFPVLNEQF
TRBV20-1,TRBJ1-6,SASPGQGVNSPLH
TRBV5-5,TRBJ1-1,ASSWRWGTEAF
TRBV6-5,TRBJ1-2,ASSYRTVPRGYT
TRBV28,TRBJ2-7,ASSYEDYEQY
TRBV30,TRBJ1-2,AWSAPPGIGYT
TRBV6-2/TRBV6-3,TRBJ2-3,ASSLQLTSGADTQY
TRBV5-1,TRBJ2-1,ASSLRIAGGSEQF
TRBV5-1,TRBJ2-1,ASSLERLLYNEQF